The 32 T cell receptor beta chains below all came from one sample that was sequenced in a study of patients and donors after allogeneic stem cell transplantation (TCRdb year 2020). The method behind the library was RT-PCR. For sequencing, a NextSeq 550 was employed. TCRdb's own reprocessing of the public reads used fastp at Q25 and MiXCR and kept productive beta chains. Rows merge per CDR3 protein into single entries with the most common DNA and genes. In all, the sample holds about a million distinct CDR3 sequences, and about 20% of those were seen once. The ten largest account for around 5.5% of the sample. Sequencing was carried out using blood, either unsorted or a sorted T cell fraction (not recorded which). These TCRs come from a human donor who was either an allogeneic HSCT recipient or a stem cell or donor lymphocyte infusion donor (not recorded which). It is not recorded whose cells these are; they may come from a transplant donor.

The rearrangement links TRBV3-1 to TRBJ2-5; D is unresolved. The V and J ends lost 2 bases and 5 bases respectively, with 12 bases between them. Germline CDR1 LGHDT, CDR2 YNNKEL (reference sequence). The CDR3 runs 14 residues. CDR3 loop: CASSQRLPGETQYF. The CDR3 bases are TGTGCCAGCAGCCAAAGGCTACCTGGGGAGACCCAGTACTTC.

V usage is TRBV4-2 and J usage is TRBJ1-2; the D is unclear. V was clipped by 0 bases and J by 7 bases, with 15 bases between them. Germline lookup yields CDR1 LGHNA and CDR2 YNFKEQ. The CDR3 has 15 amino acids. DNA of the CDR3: TGTGCCAGCAGCCAAGAGCTTAGAGAGTGGGTTGGCTACACCTTC. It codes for CASSQELREWVGYTF.

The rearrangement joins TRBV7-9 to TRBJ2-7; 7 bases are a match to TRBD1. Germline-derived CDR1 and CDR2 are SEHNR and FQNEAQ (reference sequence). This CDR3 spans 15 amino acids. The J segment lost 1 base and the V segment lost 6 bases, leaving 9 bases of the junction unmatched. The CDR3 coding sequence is TGTGCCAGCAGACATTGGGACAGCGATTCCTACGAGCAGTACTTC. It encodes CASRHWDSDSYEQYF. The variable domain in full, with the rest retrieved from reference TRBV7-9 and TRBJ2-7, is DTGVSQNPRHKITKRGQNVTFRCDPISEHNRLYWYRQTLGQGPEFLTYFQNEAQLEKSRLLSDRFSAERPKGSFSTLEIQRTEQGDSAMYLCASRHWDSDSYEQYFGPGTRLTVT.

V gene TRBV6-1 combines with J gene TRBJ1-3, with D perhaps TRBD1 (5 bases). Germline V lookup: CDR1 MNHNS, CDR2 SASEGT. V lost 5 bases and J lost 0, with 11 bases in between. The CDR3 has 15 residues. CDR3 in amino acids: CASSPTAHSGNTIYF. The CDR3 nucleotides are TGTGCCAGCAGTCCGACAGCTCACTCTGGAAACACCATATATTTT.

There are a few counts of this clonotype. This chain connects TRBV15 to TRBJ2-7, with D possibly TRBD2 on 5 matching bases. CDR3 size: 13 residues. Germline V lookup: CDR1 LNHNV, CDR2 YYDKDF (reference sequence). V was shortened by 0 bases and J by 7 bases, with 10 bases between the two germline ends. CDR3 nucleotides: TGTGCCACCAGCAGAGATTTAGCGTGGGAGCAGTACTTC. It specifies CATSRDLAWEQYF.

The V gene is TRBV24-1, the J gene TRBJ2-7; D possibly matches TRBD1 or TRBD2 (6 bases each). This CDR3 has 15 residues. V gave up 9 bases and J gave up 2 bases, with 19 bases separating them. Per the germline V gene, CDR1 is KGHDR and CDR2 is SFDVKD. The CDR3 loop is CATRFRRGSTYEQYF. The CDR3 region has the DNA TGTGCCACCCGGTTCAGGAGGGGGAGCACCTACGAGCAGTACTTC.

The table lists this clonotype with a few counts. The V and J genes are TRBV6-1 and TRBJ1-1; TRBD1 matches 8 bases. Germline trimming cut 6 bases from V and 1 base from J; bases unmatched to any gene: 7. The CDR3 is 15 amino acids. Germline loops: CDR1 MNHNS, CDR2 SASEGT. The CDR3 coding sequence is TGTGCCAGCAGCCAATCCGGGACAGGGAACACTGAAGCTTTCTTT. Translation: CASSQSGTGNTEAFF.

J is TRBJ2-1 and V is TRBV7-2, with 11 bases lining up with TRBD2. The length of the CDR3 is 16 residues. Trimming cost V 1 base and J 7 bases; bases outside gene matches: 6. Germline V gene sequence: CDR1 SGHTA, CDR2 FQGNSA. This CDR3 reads CASSLVRASGRNEQFF. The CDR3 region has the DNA TGTGCCAGCAGCTTAGTAAGGGCTAGCGGGAGGAATGAGCAGTTCTTC.

CDR3 DNA sequence: TGTGCCAGCAGGCTAGCGGGGGGGCCGTTGACCCAGTACTTC. Its translation: CASRLAGGPLTQYF. The chain couples TRBV13 to TRBJ2-5; TRBD2 matches 12 bases. The CDR3 totals 14 residues. V was pared by 6 bases and J by 7 bases, with 6 bases of the junction left unmatched. Germline V CDR1 and CDR2: PRHDT, FYEKMQ (reference sequence).

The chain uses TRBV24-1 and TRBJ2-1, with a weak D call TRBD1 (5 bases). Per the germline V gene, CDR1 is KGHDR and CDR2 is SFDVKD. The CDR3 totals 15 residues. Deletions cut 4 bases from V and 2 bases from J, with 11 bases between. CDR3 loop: CATSDKGLAYNEQFF. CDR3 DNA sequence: TGTGCCACCAGTGACAAGGGGCTAGCCTACAATGAGCAGTTCTTC.

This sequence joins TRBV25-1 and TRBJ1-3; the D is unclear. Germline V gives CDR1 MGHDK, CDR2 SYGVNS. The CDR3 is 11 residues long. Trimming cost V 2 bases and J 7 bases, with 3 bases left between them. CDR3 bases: TGTGCCAGCAGTGAAAGGAACACCATATATTTT. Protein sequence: CASSERNTIYF.

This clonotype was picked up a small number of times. CDR3 loop: CASSLGWGPKQPQHF. The CDR3 nucleotides read TGTGCCAGCAGTTTAGGGTGGGGGCCAAAGCAGCCCCAGCATTTT. The rearrangement uses TRBV12-3 or TRBV12-4 and TRBJ1-5; D possibly corresponds to TRBD1 (6 bases). V was clipped by 1 base and J by 7 bases, with 14 bases between them. This CDR3 spans 15 amino acids.

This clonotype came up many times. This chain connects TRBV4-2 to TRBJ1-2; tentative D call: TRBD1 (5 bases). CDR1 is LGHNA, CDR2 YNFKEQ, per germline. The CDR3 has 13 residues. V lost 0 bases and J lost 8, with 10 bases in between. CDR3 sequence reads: CASSQDRGSGYTF. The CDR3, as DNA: TGTGCCAGCAGCCAAGACCGGGGGTCGGGCTACACCTTC.

Here the CDR3 reads CASSPRQESMNTEAFF. CDR3 sequence (DNA): TGCGCCAGCAGCCCGCGACAGGAGTCGATGAACACTGAAGCTTTCTTT. The V call is TRBV5-1, the J call TRBJ1-1; tentatively, D is TRBD1 (6 bases). Germline V gives CDR1 SGHRS, CDR2 YFSETQ. V was shortened by 4 bases and J by 0 bases, with 16 bases between the two germline ends. This CDR3 is built from 16 residues.

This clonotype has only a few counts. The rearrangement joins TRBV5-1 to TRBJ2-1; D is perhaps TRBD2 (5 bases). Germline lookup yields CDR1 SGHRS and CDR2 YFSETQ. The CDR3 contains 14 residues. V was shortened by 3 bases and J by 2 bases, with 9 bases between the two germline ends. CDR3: CASSSASPYNEQFF. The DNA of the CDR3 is TGCGCCAGCAGCTCGGCTAGCCCCTACAATGAGCAGTTCTTC.

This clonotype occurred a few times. CDR3 loop: CASSLKAGGRHTYEQYF. Written as DNA, the CDR3 is TGTGCCAGCAGTTTAAAGGCGGGGGGGAGACATACCTACGAGCAGTACTTC. The chain joins TRBV12-3 or TRBV12-4 to TRBJ2-7; 9 nucleotides line up with TRBD2. The CDR3 totals 17 residues. Trimming cost V 2 bases and J 2 bases; bases outside gene matches: 10.

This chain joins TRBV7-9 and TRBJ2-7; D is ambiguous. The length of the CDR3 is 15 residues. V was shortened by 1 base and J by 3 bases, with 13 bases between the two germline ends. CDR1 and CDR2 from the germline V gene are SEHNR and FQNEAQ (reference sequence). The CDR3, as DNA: TGTGCCAGCAGCTTAGAATTGAGCCGTAGCTACGAGCAGTACTTC. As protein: CASSLELSRSYEQYF. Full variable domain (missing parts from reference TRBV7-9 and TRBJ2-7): DTGVSQNPRHKITKRGQNVTFRCDPISEHNRLYWYRQTLGQGPEFLTYFQNEAQLEKSRLLSDRFSAERPKGSFSTLEIQRTEQGDSAMYLCASSLELSRSYEQYFGPGTRLTVT.

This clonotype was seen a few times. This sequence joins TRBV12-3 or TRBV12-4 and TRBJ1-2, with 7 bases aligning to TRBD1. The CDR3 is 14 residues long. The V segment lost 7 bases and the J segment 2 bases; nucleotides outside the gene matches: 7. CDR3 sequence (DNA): TGTGCCAGCACGTGGAGAGGGGGCAACTATGGCTACACCTTC. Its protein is CASTWRGGNYGYTF.

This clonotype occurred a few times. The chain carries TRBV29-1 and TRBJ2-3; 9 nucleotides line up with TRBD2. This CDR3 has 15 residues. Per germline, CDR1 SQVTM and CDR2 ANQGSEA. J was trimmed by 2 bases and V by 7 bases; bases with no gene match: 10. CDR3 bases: TGCAGCGCCGGGGCGACTAGCGGAAACACAGATACGCAGTATTTT. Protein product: CSAGATSGNTDTQYF.

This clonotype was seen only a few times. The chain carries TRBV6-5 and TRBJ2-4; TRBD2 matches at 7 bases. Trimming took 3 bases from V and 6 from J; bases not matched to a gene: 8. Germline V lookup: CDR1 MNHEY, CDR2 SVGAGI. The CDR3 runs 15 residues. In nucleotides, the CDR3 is TGTGCCAGCAGTTATAGAGGGAGGGCCGGAAACATTCAGTACTTC. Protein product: CASSYRGRAGNIQYF.

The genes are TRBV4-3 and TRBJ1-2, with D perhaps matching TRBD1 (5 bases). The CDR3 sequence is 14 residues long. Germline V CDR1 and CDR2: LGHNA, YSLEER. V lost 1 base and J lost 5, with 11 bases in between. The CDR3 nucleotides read TGCGCCAGCAGCCAAGTCGCGGGGGGATATGGCTACACCTTC. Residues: CASSQVAGGYGYTF.

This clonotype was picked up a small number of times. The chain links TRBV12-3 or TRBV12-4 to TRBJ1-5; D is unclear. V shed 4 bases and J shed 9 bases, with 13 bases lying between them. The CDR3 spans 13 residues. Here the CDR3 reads CASSSQQSGPQHF. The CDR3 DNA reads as TGTGCCAGCAGTTCGCAGCAATCAGGGCCCCAGCATTTT.

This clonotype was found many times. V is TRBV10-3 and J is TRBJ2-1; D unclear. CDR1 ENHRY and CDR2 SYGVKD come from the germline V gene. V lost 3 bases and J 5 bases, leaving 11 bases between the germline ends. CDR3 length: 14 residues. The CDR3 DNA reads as TGTGCCATCAGTGAATTAAGGGTCCACAATGAGCAGTTCTTC. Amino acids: CAISELRVHNEQFF.

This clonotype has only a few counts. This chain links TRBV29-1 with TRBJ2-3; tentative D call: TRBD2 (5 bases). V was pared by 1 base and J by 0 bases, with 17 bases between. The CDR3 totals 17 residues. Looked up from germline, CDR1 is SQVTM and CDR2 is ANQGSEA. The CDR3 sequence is CSVEGSERSSSTDTQYF. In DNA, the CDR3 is TGCAGCGTTGAAGGATCGGAGCGGTCGTCTAGCACAGATACGCAGTATTTT.

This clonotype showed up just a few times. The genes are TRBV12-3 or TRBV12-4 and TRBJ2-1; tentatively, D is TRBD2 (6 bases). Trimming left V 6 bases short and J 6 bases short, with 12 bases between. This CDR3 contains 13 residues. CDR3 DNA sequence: TGTGCCAGCAGGCAGACTAGTTCCAATGAGCAGTTCTTC. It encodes CASRQTSSNEQFF.

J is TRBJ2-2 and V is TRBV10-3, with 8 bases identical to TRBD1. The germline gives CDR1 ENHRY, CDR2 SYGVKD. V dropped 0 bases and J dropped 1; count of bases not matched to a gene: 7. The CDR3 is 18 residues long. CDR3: CAISESISGTGNTGELFF. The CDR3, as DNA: TGTGCCATCAGTGAGTCGATCTCCGGGACAGGGAACACCGGGGAGCTGTTTTTT.

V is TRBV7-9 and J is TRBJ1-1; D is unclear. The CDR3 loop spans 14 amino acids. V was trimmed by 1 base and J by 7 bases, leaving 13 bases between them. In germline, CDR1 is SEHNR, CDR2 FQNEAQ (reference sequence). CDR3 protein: CASSLDPGHLEAFF. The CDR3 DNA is TGTGCCAGCAGCTTAGATCCGGGTCACCTTGAAGCTTTCTTT.

The CDR3 DNA reads as TGTGCCAGCAGGCCGGTAGACATTCAGTACTTC. Translating it yields CASRPVDIQYF. The chain is built from TRBV2 and TRBJ2-4; D not certain. There are 11 residues in the CDR3. Germline CDR1 and CDR2: SNHLY and FYNNEI. V was shortened by 6 bases and J by 8 bases, with 8 bases between the two germline ends.

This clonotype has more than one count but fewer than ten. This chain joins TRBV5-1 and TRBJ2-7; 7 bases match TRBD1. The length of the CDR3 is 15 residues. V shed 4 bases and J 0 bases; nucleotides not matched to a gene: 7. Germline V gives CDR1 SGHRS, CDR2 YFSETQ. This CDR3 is CASSPEGDSSYEQYF. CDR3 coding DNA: TGCGCCAGCAGCCCCGAAGGGGACAGCTCCTACGAGCAGTACTTC.

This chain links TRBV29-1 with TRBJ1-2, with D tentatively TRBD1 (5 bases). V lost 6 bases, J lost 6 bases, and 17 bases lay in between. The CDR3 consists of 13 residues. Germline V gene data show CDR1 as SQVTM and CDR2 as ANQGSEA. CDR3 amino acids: CSVLRSGGNGYTF. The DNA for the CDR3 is TGCAGCGTCTTAAGGTCCGGGGGGAATGGCTACACCTTC.

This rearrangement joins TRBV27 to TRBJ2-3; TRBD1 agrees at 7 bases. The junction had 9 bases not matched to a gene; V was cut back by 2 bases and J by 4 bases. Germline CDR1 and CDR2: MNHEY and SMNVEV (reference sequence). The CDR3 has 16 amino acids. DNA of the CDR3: TGTGCCAGCAGTTTAGGGTGGACAGGTCCCTCAGATACGCAGTATTTT. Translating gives CASSLGWTGPSDTQYF.

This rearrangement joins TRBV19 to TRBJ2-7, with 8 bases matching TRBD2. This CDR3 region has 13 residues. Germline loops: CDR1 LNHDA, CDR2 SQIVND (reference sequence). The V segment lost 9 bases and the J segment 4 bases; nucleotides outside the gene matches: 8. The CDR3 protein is CASARAGAYEQYF. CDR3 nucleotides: TGTGCCAGCGCGCGAGCGGGAGCATACGAGCAGTACTTC.